What follows is one TCR beta chain and its context. V gave up 1 base and J gave up 5 bases, with 9 bases separating them. The germline CDR1 and CDR2 sequences are MDHEN and SYDVKM. CDR3 length: 14 amino acids. The data are from a study of shared clonotypes between healthy human individuals. TCRdb's copy holds only in-frame clones and misses some; the assay was immunoSEQ multiplex PCR. Here the sample spans over 1.4 million clones, approximately 96% being singletons. V gene TRBV28 combines with J gene TRBJ2-1; the D is unclear. The sample taken for sequencing was naive CD4+ T cells sorted from blood. Subset described: CD45RA+ positively selected. This TCR derives from a man aged 25-45 years in good health. The CDR3 region is CASSLSSGDNEQFF. CDR3 in DNA: TGTGCCAGCAGTTTATCTAGTGGTGACAATGAGCAGTTCTTC.